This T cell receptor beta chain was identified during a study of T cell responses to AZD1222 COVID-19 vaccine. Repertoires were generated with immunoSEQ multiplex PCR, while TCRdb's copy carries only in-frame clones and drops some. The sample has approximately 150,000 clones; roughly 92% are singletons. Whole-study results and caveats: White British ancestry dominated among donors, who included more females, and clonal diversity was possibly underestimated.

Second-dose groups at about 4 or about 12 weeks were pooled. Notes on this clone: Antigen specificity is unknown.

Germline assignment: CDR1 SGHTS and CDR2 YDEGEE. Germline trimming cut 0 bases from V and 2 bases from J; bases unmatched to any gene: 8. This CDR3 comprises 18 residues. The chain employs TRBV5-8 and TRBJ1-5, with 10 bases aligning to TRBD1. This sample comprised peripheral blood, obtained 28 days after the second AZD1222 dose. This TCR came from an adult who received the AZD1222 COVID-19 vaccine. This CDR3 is CASSLDDRGRVGNQPQHF. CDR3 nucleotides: TGTGCCAGCAGCTTGGATGACAGGGGGCGCGTTGGCAATCAGCCCCAGCATTTT. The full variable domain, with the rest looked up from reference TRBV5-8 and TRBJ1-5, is EAGVTQSPTHLIKTRGQQATLRCSPISGHTSVYWYQQALGLGLQFLLWYDEGEERNRGNFPPRFSGRQFPNYSSELNVNALELEDSALYLCASSLDDRGRVGNQPQHFGDGTRLSIL.